The T cell receptor (beta chain) described here comes from a study of cytomegalovirus exposure and HLA in healthy donors. Study findings and constraints: Per a later analysis, HLA-associated TCR beta chains showed more clonal expansion than other, equally common TCR beta chains. As was reported, the classifier diagnosed cytomegalovirus status with high specificity and sensitivity. Researchers reported in a later analysis that a missense DCLRE1C variant was tied to TCR beta V- and J-gene trimming.

The V and J ends lost 5 bases and 4 bases respectively, with 11 bases between them. From germline, CDR1 is SNHLY and CDR2 FYNNEI. The CDR3 is 14 amino acids. Comments on this clone: Antigen unknown.

PCR employed 60 Vbeta and 13 Jbeta primers. Data came from immunoSEQ multiplex PCR; TCRdb stores just in-frame clones and leaves some out. Found here are about 160,000 clones, over 80% of them singletons; the top ten hold 6.3%. The chain carries TRBV2 and TRBJ1-4; D not resolved. This sequence originates from a male donor in good health and CMV-seropositive. Sequencing was performed on PBMCs. The CDR3 region has the DNA TGTGCCAGCAGTTCGATAAGCATTAATGAAAAACTGTTTTTT. Translation: CASSSISINEKLFF.